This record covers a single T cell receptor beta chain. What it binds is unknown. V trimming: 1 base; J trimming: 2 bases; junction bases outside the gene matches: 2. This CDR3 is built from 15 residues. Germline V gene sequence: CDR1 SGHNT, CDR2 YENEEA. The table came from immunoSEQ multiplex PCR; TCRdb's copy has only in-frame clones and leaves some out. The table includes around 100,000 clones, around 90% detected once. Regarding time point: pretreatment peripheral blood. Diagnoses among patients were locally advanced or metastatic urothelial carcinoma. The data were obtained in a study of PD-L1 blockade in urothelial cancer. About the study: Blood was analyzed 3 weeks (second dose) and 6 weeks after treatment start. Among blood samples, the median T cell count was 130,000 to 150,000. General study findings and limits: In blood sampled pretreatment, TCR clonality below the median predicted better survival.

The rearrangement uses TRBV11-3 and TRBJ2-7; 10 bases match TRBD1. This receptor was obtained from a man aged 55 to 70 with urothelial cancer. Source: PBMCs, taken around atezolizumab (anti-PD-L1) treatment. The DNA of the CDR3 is TGTGCCAGCAGCTTAGGAGGGACAGGGGCCTACGAGCAGTACTTC. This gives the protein CASSLGGTGAYEQYF.